These 18 T cell receptor beta chains were sequenced from one sample in a study of T-cell reconstitution after alpha-beta-depleted transplantation in children. Construction of the TCRbeta library involved unique molecular identifiers. Each CDR3 protein gets one entry after TCRdb re-called the PCR reads with MiXCR. Seen here are about 460,000 distinct CDR3 sequences, 8% to 11% observed once, and the top ten hold roughly 2%. The source material was PBMCs, sampled before TCRalphabeta/CD19-depleted stem cell transplant. These receptors all stem from a child aged 2-15 years with inherited bone marrow failure, due to receive a stem cell transplant.

This clonotype was found a few times. The CDR3 region has the DNA TGTGCCAGCAGCCGATCAATCTACACTTACGGGCAGTTCTTC. Protein product: CASSRSIYTYGQFF. This chain joins TRBV13 and TRBJ2-1; no definite D call. There are 14 residues in the CDR3. Germline V gene lookup returns CDR1 PRHDT and CDR2 FYEKMQ (reference sequence). V shed 5 bases and J shed 12 bases, with 20 bases lying between them.

The sample holds many counts of this clonotype. The chain links TRBV13 to TRBJ2-7; TRBD1 matches 9 bases. The germline CDR1 and CDR2 sequences are PRHDT and FYEKMQ (reference sequence). The CDR3 totals 15 residues. J was trimmed by 2 bases and V by 4 bases; bases with no gene match: 6. CDR3 sequence reads: CASSSTGGWPYEQYF. CDR3 in DNA: TGTGCCAGCAGCTCCACAGGGGGCTGGCCCTACGAGCAGTACTTC. The whole variable domain, remainder taken from reference TRBV13 and TRBJ2-7, is AAGVIQSPRHLIKEKRETATLKCYPIPRHDTVYWYQQGPGQDPQFLISFYEKMQSDKGSIPDRFSAQQFSDYHSELNMSSLELGDSALYFCASSSTGGWPYEQYFGPGTRLTVT.

This clonotype was counted ten times or more. The chain carries TRBV7-6 and TRBJ2-1; either TRBD1 or TRBD2 may fit D (6 bases each). Germline assignment: CDR1 SGHVS and CDR2 FNYEAQ. The CDR3 covers 16 residues. The V gene lost 0 bases and the J gene lost 4 bases, with 13 bases spanning the gap. DNA for the CDR3: TGTGCCAGCAGCTTAGCAGACGGGGGCGGTTACAATGAGCAGTTCTTC. Translating gives CASSLADGGGYNEQFF.

This clonotype was picked up many times. The chain links TRBV15 to TRBJ2-7, with D maybe TRBD2 (5 bases). Per the germline V gene, CDR1 is LNHNV and CDR2 is YYDKDF (reference sequence). The CDR3 covers 14 residues. V lost 1 base and J 2 bases, leaving 9 bases between the germline ends. The CDR3 coding sequence is TGTGCCACCAGCAGAGGGACTTTTCCCTACGAGCAGTACTTC. This translates into CATSRGTFPYEQYF.

This clonotype was detected ten times or more. The chain combines TRBV18 with TRBJ1-1, with D tentatively TRBD1 (5 bases). CDR3 length: 16 amino acids. The ends were cut back, 2 bases at V and 0 bases at J, with 13 bases in the middle. The germline V gene encodes CDR1 KGHSH and CDR2 LQKENI. The CDR3 DNA is TGTGCCAGCTCACCAGGGGCAGGGTTAATGAACACTGAAGCTTTCTTT. As protein: CASSPGAGLMNTEAFF.

This chain links TRBV4-3 with TRBJ2-1, with 10 bases matching TRBD2. J was trimmed by 4 bases and V by 1 base; bases with no gene match: 7. Looked up from germline, CDR1 is LGHNA and CDR2 is YSLEER. The CDR3 extends over 17 amino acids. This CDR3 is CASSQAMGLAIYNEQFF. In DNA, the CDR3 is TGCGCCAGCAGCCAAGCTATGGGACTAGCGATATACAATGAGCAGTTCTTC.

In its sample, this clonotype was seen many times. The chain combines TRBV27 with TRBJ2-3, with no clear D. This CDR3 region has 13 residues. Germline V gene data show CDR1 as MNHEY and CDR2 as SMNVEV (reference sequence). V was shortened by 3 bases and J by 6 bases, with 10 bases between the two germline ends. CDR3 DNA sequence: TGTGCCAGCAGTTTCGGAATGAGGGATACGCAGTATTTT. Its translation: CASSFGMRDTQYF.

The V and J genes are TRBV7-2 and TRBJ1-6; a possible D gene is TRBD1 (6 bases). The CDR3 contains 17 residues. V was cut by 1 base and J by 3 bases, with 13 bases left in between. Germline CDR1 reads SGHTA; CDR2 reads FQGNSA. In DNA form, the CDR3 reads TGTGCCAGCAGCTTAGTGGGGGGGCGCGGCTATAATTCACCCCTCCACTTT. It encodes CASSLVGGRGYNSPLHF.

V gene TRBV7-2 combines with J gene TRBJ2-7; possible D gene TRBD1, 5 bases. The CDR3 consists of 14 residues. Germline V lookup: CDR1 SGHTA, CDR2 FQGNSA. V shed 5 bases and J shed 3 bases, with 14 bases lying between them. CDR3 in DNA: TGTGCCAGCAGCGGAACGACAGTAAGCTACGAGCAGTACTTC. This gives the protein CASSGTTVSYEQYF.

This clonotype was picked up many times. V and J are TRBV28 and TRBJ1-2; D not certain. Germline CDR1 MDHEN, CDR2 SYDVKM. Trimming removed 1 base from V and 8 bases from J, with 11 bases in between. The CDR3 length is 13 residues. CDR3 sequence (DNA): TGTGCCAGCAGTTTATCATCCGGACTAGGCTACACCTTC. This sequence encodes CASSLSSGLGYTF.

This clonotype was detected many times. The chain links TRBV6-2 or TRBV6-3 to TRBJ2-3; D is unclear. This CDR3 contains 17 residues. V shed 0 bases and J shed 2 bases, with 15 bases lying between them. Germline-derived CDR1 and CDR2 are MNHEY and SVGEGT. In nucleotides, the CDR3 is TGTGCCAGCAGTTACTCGATGTCTTTTGGCCCCACAGATACGCAGTATTTT. Encoded protein: CASSYSMSFGPTDTQYF.

The V gene is TRBV5-1, the J gene TRBJ2-6; TRBD1 matches 7 bases. Germline V gene data show CDR1 as SGHRS and CDR2 as YFSETQ. V was clipped by 5 bases and J by 0 bases; unmatched bases: 11. This CDR3 spans 18 amino acids. The CDR3 region has the DNA TGCGCCAGCAGTACGGGGACAGATAGTAACTCTGGGGCCAACGTCCTGACTTTC. Translation gives CASSTGTDSNSGANVLTF. Using reference TRBV5-1 and TRBJ2-6 for the parts outside the CDR3, the full variable domain is KAGVTQTPRYLIKTRGQQVTLSCSPISGHRSVSWYQQTPGQGLQFLFEYFSETQRNKGNFPGRFSGRQFSNSRSEMNVSTLELGDSALYLCASSTGTDSNSGANVLTFGAGSRLTVL.

In this sample, this clonotype turned up many times. The rearrangement joins TRBV27 to TRBJ2-4; TRBD2 matches at 9 bases. The CDR3 has 16 amino acids. Germline values: CDR1 MNHEY, CDR2 SMNVEV (reference sequence). Trimming removed 4 bases from V and 9 bases from J; junction bases left unmatched: 13. CDR3 amino acids: CASSSTSGAVLGIQYF. CDR3 in DNA: TGTGCCAGCAGTTCGACTAGCGGCGCGGTATTGGGCATTCAGTACTTC.

The chain is built from TRBV5-1 and TRBJ2-6; D may be TRBD2 (6 bases). V lost 0 bases to trimming and J lost 5 bases, with 6 bases between them. CDR1 and CDR2 (germline): SGHRS, YFSETQ. The CDR3 covers 14 residues. The CDR3 region has the DNA TGCGCCAGCAGCTTGGGGGACTGGGCCAACGTCCTGACTTTC. It is translated as CASSLGDWANVLTF.

This clonotype appeared many times. The chain carries TRBV5-5 and TRBJ1-4; D remains ambiguous. CDR3 length: 16 amino acids. Germline CDR1 reads SGHKS; CDR2 reads YYEKEE (reference sequence). V lost 4 bases to trimming and J lost 6 bases, with 19 bases between them. CDR3 sequence (DNA): TGTGCCAGCAGCCATCACACGAGGAGGTTAGATGAAAAACTGTTTTTT. This codes for CASSHHTRRLDEKLFF.

In its sample, this clonotype was seen many times. The chain uses TRBV6-5 and TRBJ1-3, with D hard to call. The CDR3 sequence is 16 residues long. The germline gives CDR1 MNHEY, CDR2 SVGAGI. V was trimmed by 3 bases and J by 0 bases, leaving 12 bases between them. The CDR3 loop reads CASSYSTPNSGNTIYF. CDR3 nucleotides: TGTGCCAGCAGTTATTCAACTCCTAACTCTGGAAACACCATATATTTT.

This clonotype was detected many times. The CDR3 protein is CSARALPGSSGQGRTGELFF. In nucleotides, the CDR3 is TGCAGTGCTAGAGCTCTACCGGGGAGTTCCGGACAGGGGAGGACCGGGGAGCTGTTTTTT. The chain combines TRBV20-1 with TRBJ2-2, with TRBD1 matching over 9 bases. V lost 1 base and J lost 5; bases outside the gene matches: 20. CDR1 and CDR2 (germline): DFQATT, SNEGSKA (reference sequence). This CDR3 has 20 residues.

Ten or more counts support this clonotype. This chain joins TRBV19 and TRBJ2-7; D is uncertain. This CDR3 spans 13 amino acids. V was trimmed by 9 bases and J by 2 bases, leaving 14 bases between them. Germline V gene data show CDR1 as LNHDA and CDR2 as SQIVND (reference sequence). The CDR3 DNA reads TGTGCCAGCCACAGCACCTCGCCCTACGAGCAGTACTTC. Translation: CASHSTSPYEQYF.